Presented here are 10 T cell receptor beta chains from one specimen sequenced in a study of T cells in tumors after PD-1 blockade. Assay: immunoSEQ multiplex PCR; the TCRdb copy retains only in-frame clones and omits some. Of approximately 47,000 clones in the sample, 65% to 85% were seen once. The source was PBMCs, collected before anti-PD-1 therapy. Every receptor here comes from a human donor with advanced basal cell or squamous cell carcinoma (not recorded which).

The genes are TRBV6-6 and TRBJ1-2; D is unclear. Trimming stripped 3 bases from V and 6 bases from J, with 17 bases between. CDR1 is MNHNY, CDR2 SVGAGI, per germline (reference sequence). The CDR3 has 15 amino acids. In nucleotides, the CDR3 is TGTGCCAGCAGTTATCTTGGGAGGAGGTCCGATGGCTACACCTTC. This sequence encodes CASSYLGRRSDGYTF.

The chain combines TRBV3-1 (or the pseudogene TRBV3-2) with TRBJ2-1; TRBD2 matches at 8 bases. The CDR3 length is 15 residues. Germline values: CDR1 LGHDT, CDR2 YNNKEL (reference sequence). V lost 3 bases, J lost 10 bases, and 11 bases stayed unmatched. CDR3 in amino acids: CASSQGPRGGREQFF. CDR3 bases: TGTGCCAGCAGCCAGGGGCCCCGGGGGGGGAGGGAGCAGTTCTTC.

V and J are TRBV28 and TRBJ2-1; D gene uncertain. Germline V gene data show CDR1 as MDHEN and CDR2 as SYDVKM. The CDR3 has 12 amino acids. The V end was cut by 6 bases, the J end by 9 bases, with 12 bases between. Here the CDR3 DNA reads TGTGCCAGCAGCCTCGGGTGGGGTGAGCAGTTCTTC. Amino acids: CASSLGWGEQFF. The complete variable domain, with remaining parts taken from reference TRBV28 and TRBJ2-1, reads DVKVTQSSRYLVKRTGEKVFLECVQDMDHENMFWYRQDPGLGLRLIYFSYDVKMKEKGDIPEGYSVSREKKERFSLILESASTNQTSMYLCASSLGWGEQFFGPGTRLTVL.

The CDR3 coding sequence is TGTGCCAGCAGTGAAGACATGTTGAATGGCTACACCTTC. Translating gives CASSEDMLNGYTF. The J gene is TRBJ1-2, the V gene TRBV2; D is unresolved. The V end was cut by 1 base, the J end by 6 bases, with 9 bases between. The CDR3 runs 13 residues. CDR1 SNHLY and CDR2 FYNNEI come from the germline V gene. The whole variable domain, filled in from reference TRBV2 and TRBJ1-2, reads EPEVTQTPSHQVTQMGQEVILRCVPISNHLYFYWYRQILGQKVEFLVSFYNNEISEKSEIFDDQFSVERPDGSNFTLKIRSTKLEDSAMYFCASSEDMLNGYTFGSGTRLTVV.

This clone occurred a few times. The chain couples TRBV9 to TRBJ1-1, with no clear D. The V end was cut by 5 bases, the J end by 1 base, with 12 bases between. Germline V gene sequence: CDR1 SGDLS, CDR2 YYNGEE. The CDR3 length is 14 residues. The CDR3 coding sequence is TGTGCCAGCAGGCCCCCCGTGGGGAACACTGAAGCTTTCTTT. As protein: CASRPPVGNTEAFF. The full variable domain, with the rest looked up from reference TRBV9 and TRBJ1-1, is DSGVTQTPKHLITATGQRVTLRCSPRSGDLSVYWYQQSLDQGLQFLIQYYNGEERAKGNILERFSAQQFPDLHSELNLSSLELGDSALYFCASRPPVGNTEAFFGQGTRLTVV.

CDR3 protein: CASSLERGRDLGNEQFF. DNA of the CDR3: TGCGCCAGCAGCTTGGAGCGCGGGAGGGACTTGGGGAATGAGCAGTTCTTC. The rearrangement links TRBV5-1 to TRBJ2-1; TRBD2 matches 9 bases. Germline V gene data show CDR1 as SGHRS and CDR2 as YFSETQ. V dropped 0 bases and J dropped 7; count of bases not matched to a gene: 11. CDR3 length equals 17 residues.

This rearrangement joins TRBV10-3 to TRBJ2-2; perhaps TRBD2 as D (5 bases). The CDR3 is made up of 15 amino acids. V lost 6 bases, J lost 4 bases, and 15 bases lay in between. The germline V gene has CDR1 ENHRY and CDR2 SYGVKD. CDR3: CAIRLEGLGTGELFF. CDR3 coding DNA: TGTGCCATCAGGCTAGAGGGATTGGGCACCGGGGAGCTGTTTTTT.

This chain joins TRBV12-3 or TRBV12-4 and TRBJ1-1; the D is unclear. The V and J ends lost 5 bases and 5 bases respectively, with 12 bases between them. The CDR3 length is 13 residues. The DNA of the CDR3 is TGTGCCAGCAGTGAGGGCCTTGGGACTGAAGCTTTCTTT. This translates into CASSEGLGTEAFF.

The rearrangement links TRBV3-1 (or the pseudogene TRBV3-2) to TRBJ2-5; possibly TRBD2 for D (6 bases). The V gene's germline CDR1 is LGHDT and CDR2 YNNKEL (reference sequence). Trimming shortened V by 5 bases and J by 3 bases, and 16 bases separated the two germline ends. The CDR3 totals 15 residues. CDR3 amino acids: CASSSPSGVEETQYF. The CDR3 nucleotides read TGTGCCAGCAGCTCCCCCTCGGGAGTCGAAGAGACCCAGTACTTC.

This chain uses TRBV10-2 with TRBJ2-3; D may be TRBD2 (5 bases). The CDR3 covers 14 residues. V was clipped by 2 bases and J by 2 bases, with 8 bases between them. Germline V CDR1 and CDR2: WSHSY, SAAADI. For the CDR3, the DNA is TGCGCCAGCAGTGAGGGTAGCGTCACAGATACGCAGTATTTT. Its protein product is CASSEGSVTDTQYF.